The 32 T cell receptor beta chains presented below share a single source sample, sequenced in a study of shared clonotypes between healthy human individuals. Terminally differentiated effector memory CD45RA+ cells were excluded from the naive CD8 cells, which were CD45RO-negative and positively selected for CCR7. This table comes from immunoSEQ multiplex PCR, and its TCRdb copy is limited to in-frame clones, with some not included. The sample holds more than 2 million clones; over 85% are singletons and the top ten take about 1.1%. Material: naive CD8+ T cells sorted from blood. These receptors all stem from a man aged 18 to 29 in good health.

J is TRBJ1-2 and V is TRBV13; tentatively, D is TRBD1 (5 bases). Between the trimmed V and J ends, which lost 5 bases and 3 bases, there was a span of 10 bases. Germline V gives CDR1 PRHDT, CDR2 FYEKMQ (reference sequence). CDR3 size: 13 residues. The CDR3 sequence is CASSPWGDYGYTF. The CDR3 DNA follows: TGTGCCAGCAGCCCCTGGGGGGACTATGGCTACACCTTC.

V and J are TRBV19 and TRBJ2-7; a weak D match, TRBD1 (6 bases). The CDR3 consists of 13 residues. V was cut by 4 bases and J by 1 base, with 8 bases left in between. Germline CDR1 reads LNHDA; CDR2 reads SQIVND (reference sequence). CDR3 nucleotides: TGTGCCAGTAGTAACAGGGAATCCTACGAGCAGTACTTC. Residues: CASSNRESYEQYF. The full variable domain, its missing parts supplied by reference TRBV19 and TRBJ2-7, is DGGITQSPKYLFRKEGQNVTLSCEQNLNHDAMYWYRQDPGQGLRLIYYSQIVNDFQKGDIAEGYSVSREKKESFPLTVTSAQKNPTAFYLCASSNRESYEQYFGPGTRLTVT.

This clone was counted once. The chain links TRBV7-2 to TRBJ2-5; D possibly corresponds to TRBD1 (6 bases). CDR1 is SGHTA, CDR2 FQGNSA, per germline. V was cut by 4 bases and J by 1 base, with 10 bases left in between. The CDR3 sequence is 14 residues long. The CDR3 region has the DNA TGTGCCAGCAGCTCCACAGGGTTCCAAGAGACCCAGTACTTC. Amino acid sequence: CASSSTGFQETQYF. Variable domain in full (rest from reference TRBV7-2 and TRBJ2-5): GAGVSQSPSNKVTEKGKDVELRCDPISGHTALYWYRQSLGQGLEFLIYFQGNSAPDKSGLPSDRFSAERTGGSVSTLTIQRTQQEDSAVYLCASSSTGFQETQYFGPGTRLLVL.

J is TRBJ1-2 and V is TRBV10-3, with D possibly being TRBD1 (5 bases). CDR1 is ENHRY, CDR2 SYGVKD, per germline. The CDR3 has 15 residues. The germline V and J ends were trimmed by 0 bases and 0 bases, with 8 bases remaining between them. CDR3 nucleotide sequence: TGTGCCATCAGTGAGTCCGGGGGAGCTAACTATGGCTACACCTTC. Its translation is CAISESGGANYGYTF.

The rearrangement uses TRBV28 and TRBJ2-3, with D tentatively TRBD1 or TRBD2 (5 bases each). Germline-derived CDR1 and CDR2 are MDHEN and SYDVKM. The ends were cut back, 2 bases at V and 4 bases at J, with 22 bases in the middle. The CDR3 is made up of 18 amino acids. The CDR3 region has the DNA TGTGCCAGCAGTTTAAAGACTGTGGGGGACGGAGACCCAGATACGCAGTATTTT. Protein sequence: CASSLKTVGDGDPDTQYF. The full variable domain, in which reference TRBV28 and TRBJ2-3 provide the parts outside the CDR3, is DVKVTQSSRYLVKRTGEKVFLECVQDMDHENMFWYRQDPGLGLRLIYFSYDVKMKEKGDIPEGYSVSREKKERFSLILESASTNQTSMYLCASSLKTVGDGDPDTQYFGPGTRLTVL.

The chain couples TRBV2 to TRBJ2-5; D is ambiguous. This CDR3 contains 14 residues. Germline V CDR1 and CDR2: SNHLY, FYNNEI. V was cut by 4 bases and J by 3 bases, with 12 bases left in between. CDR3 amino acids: CASSASDGKETQYF. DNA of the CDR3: TGTGCCAGCAGTGCGTCGGACGGAAAAGAGACCCAGTACTTC.

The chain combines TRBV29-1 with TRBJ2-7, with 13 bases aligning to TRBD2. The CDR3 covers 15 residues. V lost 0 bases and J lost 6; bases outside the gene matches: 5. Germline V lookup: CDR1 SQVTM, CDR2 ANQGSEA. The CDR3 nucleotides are TGCAGCGTTGAAGATCGGACTAGCGGGAGTTCCGAGCAGTACTTC. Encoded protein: CSVEDRTSGSSEQYF.

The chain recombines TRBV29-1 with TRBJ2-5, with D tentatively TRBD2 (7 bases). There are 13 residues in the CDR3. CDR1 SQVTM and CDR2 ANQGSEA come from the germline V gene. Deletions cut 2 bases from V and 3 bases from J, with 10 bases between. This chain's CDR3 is CSVERGAKETQYF. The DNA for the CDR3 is TGCAGCGTTGAACGGGGGGCGAAAGAGACCCAGTACTTC.

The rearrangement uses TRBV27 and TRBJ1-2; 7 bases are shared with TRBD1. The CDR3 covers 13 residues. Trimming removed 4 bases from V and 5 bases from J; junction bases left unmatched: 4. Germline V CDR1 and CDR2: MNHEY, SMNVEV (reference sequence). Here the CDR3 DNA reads TGTGCCAGCAGTTCTATGACAGGGTATGGCTACACCTTC. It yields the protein CASSSMTGYGYTF.

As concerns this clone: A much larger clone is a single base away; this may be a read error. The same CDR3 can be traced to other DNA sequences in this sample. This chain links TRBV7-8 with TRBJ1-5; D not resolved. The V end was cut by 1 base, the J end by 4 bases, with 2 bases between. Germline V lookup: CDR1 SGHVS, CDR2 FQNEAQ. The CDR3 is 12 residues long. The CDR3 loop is CASSLGNQPQHF. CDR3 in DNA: TGTGCCAGCAGCTTAGGTAATCAGCCCCAGCATTTT.

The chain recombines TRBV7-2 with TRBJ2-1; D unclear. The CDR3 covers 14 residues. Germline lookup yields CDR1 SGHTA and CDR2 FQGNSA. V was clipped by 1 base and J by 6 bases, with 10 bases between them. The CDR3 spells CASSLGRAANEQFF. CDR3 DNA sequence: TGTGCCAGCAGCTTAGGAAGGGCTGCCAATGAGCAGTTCTTC. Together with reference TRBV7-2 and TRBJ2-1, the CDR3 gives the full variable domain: GAGVSQSPSNKVTEKGKDVELRCDPISGHTALYWYRQSLGQGLEFLIYFQGNSAPDKSGLPSDRFSAERTGGSVSTLTIQRTQQEDSAVYLCASSLGRAANEQFFGPGTRLTVL.

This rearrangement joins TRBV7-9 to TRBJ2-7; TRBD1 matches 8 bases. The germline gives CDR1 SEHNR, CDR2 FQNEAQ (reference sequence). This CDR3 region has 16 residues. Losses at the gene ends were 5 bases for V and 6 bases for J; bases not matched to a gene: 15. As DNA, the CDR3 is TGTGCCAGCAGCCCGTGGGGTATGGCAGGGGGCGCCGAGCAGTACTTC. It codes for CASSPWGMAGGAEQYF.

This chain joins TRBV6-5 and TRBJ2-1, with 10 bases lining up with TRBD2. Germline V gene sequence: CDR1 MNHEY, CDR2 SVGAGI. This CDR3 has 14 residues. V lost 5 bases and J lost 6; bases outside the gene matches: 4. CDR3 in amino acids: CASSLAGASNEQFF. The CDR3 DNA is TGTGCCAGCAGTCTAGCGGGGGCCTCCAATGAGCAGTTCTTC.

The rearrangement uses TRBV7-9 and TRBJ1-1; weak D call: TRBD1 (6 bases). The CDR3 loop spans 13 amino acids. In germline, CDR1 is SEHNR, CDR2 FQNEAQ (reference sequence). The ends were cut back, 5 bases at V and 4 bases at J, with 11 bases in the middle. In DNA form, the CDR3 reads TGTGCCAGCAGCAATACAGGGCCCACTGAAGCTTTCTTT. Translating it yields CASSNTGPTEAFF.

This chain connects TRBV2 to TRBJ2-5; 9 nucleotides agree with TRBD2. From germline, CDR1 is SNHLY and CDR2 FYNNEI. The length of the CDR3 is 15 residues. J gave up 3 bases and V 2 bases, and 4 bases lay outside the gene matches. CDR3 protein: CASSELASGEETQYF. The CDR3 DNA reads TGTGCCAGCAGTGAATTGGCTAGCGGGGAAGAGACCCAGTACTTC.

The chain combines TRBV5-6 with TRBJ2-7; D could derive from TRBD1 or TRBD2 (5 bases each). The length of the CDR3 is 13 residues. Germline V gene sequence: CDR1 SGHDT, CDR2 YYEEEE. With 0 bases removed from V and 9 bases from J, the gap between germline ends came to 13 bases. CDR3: CASSLVGTFGQYF. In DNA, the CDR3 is TGTGCCAGCAGCTTGGTGGGGACCTTCGGGCAGTACTTC.

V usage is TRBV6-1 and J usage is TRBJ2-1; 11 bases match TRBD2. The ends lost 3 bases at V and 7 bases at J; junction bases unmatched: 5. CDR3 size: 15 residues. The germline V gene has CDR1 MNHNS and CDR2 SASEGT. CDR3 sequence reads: CASSDLAGGTNEQFF. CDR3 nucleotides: TGTGCCAGCAGTGATCTAGCGGGGGGCACGAATGAGCAGTTCTTC.

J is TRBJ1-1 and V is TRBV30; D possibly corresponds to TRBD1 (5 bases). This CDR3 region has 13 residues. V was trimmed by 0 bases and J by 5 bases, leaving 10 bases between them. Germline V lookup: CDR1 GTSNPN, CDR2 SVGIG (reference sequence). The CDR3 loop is CAWSVPPGTEAFF. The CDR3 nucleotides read TGTGCCTGGAGTGTACCCCCAGGGACTGAAGCTTTCTTT.

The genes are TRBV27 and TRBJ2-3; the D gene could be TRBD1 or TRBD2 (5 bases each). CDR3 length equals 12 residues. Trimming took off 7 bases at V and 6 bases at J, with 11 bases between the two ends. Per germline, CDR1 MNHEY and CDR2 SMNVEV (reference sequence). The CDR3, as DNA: TGTGCCAGCACACTAGGGGCGGATACGCAGTATTTT. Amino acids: CASTLGADTQYF.

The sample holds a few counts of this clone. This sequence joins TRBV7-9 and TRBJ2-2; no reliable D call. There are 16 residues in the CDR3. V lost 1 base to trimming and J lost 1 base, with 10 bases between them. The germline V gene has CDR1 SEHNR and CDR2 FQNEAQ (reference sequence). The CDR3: CASSLVATWNTGELFF. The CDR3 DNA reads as TGTGCCAGCAGCTTAGTTGCGACCTGGAACACCGGGGAGCTGTTTTTT.

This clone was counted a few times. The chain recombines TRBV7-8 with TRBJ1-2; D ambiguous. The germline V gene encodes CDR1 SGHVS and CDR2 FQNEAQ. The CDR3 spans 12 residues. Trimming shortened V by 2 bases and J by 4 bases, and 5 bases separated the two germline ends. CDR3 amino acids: CASSLTGYGYTF. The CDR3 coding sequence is TGTGCCAGCAGCTTAACGGGCTATGGCTACACCTTC.

The CDR3 DNA reads TGTGCCAGCAGTACCGAATGGGGGAGAAAAGAGACCCAGTACTTC. This codes for CASSTEWGRKETQYF. This sequence joins TRBV6-5 and TRBJ2-5; D could derive from TRBD1 or TRBD2 (5 bases each). The CDR3 runs 15 residues. Deletions cut 5 bases from V and 3 bases from J, with 16 bases between. Germline CDR1 is MNHEY and CDR2 is SVGAGI.

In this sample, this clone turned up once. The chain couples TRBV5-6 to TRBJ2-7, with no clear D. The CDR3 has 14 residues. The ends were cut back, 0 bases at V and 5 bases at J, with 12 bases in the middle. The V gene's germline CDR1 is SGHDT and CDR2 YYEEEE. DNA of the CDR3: TGTGCCAGCAGCTTGGGGGATAAGGCCCACGAGCAGTACTTC. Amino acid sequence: CASSLGDKAHEQYF. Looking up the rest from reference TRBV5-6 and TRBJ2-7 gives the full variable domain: DAGVTQSPTHLIKTRGQQVTLRCSPKSGHDTVSWYQQALGQGPQFIFQYYEEEERQRGNFPDRFSGHQFPNYSSELNVNALLLGDSALYLCASSLGDKAHEQYFGPGTRLTVT.

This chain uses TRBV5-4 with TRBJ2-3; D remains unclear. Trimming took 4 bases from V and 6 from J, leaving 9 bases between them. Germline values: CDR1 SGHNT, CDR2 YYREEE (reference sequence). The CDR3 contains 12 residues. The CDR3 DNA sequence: TGTGCCAGCAGCCCGGGCCCCGATACGCAGTATTTT. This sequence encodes CASSPGPDTQYF.

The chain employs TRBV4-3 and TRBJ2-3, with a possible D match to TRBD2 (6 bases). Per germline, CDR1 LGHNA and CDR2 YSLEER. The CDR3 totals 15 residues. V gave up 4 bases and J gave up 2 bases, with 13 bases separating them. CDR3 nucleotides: TGCGCCAGCAGCCCACCCGGACTACCCACAGATACGCAGTATTTT. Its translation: CASSPPGLPTDTQYF.

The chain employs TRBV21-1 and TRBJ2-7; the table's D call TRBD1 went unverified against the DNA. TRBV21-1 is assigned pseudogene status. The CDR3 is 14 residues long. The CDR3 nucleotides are TGTGCCAGCAGCAAACGGGACATTGCCTACGAGCAGTACTTC. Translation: CASSKRDIAYEQYF.

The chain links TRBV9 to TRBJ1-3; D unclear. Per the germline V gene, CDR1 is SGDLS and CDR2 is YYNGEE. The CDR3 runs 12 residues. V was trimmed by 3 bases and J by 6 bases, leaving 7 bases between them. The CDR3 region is CASSGSINTIYF. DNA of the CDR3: TGTGCCAGCAGCGGGTCTATAAACACCATATATTTT.

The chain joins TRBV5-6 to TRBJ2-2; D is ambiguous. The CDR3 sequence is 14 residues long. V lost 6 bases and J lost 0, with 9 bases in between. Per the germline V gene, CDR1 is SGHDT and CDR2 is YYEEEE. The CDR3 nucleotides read TGTGCCAGCACGGGCGGACCGAACACCGGGGAGCTGTTTTTT. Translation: CASTGGPNTGELFF. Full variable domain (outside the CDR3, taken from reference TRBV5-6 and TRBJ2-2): DAGVTQSPTHLIKTRGQQVTLRCSPKSGHDTVSWYQQALGQGPQFIFQYYEEEERQRGNFPDRFSGHQFPNYSSELNVNALLLGDSALYLCASTGGPNTGELFFGEGSRLTVL.

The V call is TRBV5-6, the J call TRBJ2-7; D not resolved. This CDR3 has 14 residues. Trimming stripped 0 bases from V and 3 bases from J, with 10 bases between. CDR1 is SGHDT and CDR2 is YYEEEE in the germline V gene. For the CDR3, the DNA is TGTGCCAGCAGCTTGGGGCAGCTCTACTACGAGCAGTACTTC. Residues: CASSLGQLYYEQYF.

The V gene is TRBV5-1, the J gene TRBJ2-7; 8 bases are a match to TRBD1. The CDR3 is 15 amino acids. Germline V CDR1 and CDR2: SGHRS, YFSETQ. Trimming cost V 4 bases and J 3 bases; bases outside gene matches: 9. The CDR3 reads CASSPWGDRGYEQYF. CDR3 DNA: TGCGCCAGCAGCCCGTGGGGCGACAGGGGCTACGAGCAGTACTTC.

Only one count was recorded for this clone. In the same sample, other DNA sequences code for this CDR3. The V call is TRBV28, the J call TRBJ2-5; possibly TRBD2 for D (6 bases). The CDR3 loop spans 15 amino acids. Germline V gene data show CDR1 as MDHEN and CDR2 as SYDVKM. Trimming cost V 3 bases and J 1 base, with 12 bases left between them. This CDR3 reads CASSFEAGGQETQYF. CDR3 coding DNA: TGTGCCAGCAGTTTTGAAGCCGGGGGCCAAGAGACCCAGTACTTC.

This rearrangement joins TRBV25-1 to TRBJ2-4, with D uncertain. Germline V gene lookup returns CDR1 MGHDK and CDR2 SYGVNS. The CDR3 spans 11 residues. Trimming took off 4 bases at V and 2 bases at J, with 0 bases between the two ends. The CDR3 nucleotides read TGTGCCAGCAGTGCCAAAAACATTCAGTACTTC. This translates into CASSAKNIQYF.